The 20 T cell receptor beta chains reported below all come from one sample, sequenced in a study of blood T cells in healthy people across ages. Alongside a J-beta primer mix, a sample-barcoded 5' primer served in a second PCR lasting roughly 7 to 11 cycles. TCRdb re-analysed the 5' RACE reads in MiXCR, keeping a single row per CDR3 protein. The table includes 1.4 million or so distinct CDR3 sequences, 42% detected once. The sequenced material came from blood. These receptors all stem from a woman aged 18-29 years in good health.

This clonotype occurred a few times. The chain employs TRBV14 and TRBJ1-4; unclear D gene. Germline V lookup: CDR1 SGHDN, CDR2 FVKESK. The CDR3 has 15 amino acids. V lost 3 bases, J lost 5 bases, and 13 bases lay in between. This CDR3 reads CASSQWELPNEKLFF. The CDR3 DNA follows: TGTGCCAGCAGCCAGTGGGAGCTGCCGAATGAAAAACTGTTTTTT.

This clonotype was observed once. The chain has TRBV20-1 and TRBJ1-1; D possibly corresponds to TRBD1 (5 bases). This CDR3 region has 12 residues. Germline assignment: CDR1 DFQATT and CDR2 SNEGSKA (reference sequence). The CDR3 DNA follows: TGCAGGTCAGGGTACCTCAGGTCTGAAGCTTTCTTT. It specifies CRSGYLRSEAFF.

V gene TRBV7-2 combines with J gene TRBJ1-2; the D is unclear. The CDR3 sequence is 14 residues long. The V gene lost 5 bases and the J gene lost 3 bases, with 13 bases spanning the gap. Germline V gene data show CDR1 as SGHTA and CDR2 as FQGNSA. DNA for the CDR3: TGTGCCAGCAGCGTACTGGGATTTGACTATGGCTACACCTTC. This encodes CASSVLGFDYGYTF.

The V gene is TRBV12-3 or TRBV12-4, the J gene TRBJ2-3, with D hard to call. Trimming pared 2 bases from V and 1 base from J, leaving 10 bases between. This CDR3 contains 15 residues. This CDR3 reads CASSLLGMGTDTQYF. The CDR3 nucleotides read TGTGCCAGCAGTTTATTAGGGATGGGCACAGATACGCAGTATTTT.

This clonotype was seen a handful of times. The J gene is TRBJ1-4, the V gene TRBV6-2 or TRBV6-3; unclear D gene. Between the trimmed V and J ends, which lost 8 bases and 10 bases, there was a span of 11 bases. The germline CDR1 and CDR2 sequences are MNHEY and SVGEGT. This CDR3 region has 11 residues. DNA for the CDR3: TGTGCCAGCGAGATCGAAGGAAAACTGTTTTTT. Translation: CASEIEGKLFF.

The chain combines TRBV9 with TRBJ1-1, with D maybe TRBD1 (5 bases). V was shortened by 3 bases and J by 5 bases, with 14 bases between the two germline ends. This CDR3 has 14 residues. Germline lookup yields CDR1 SGDLS and CDR2 YYNGEE. CDR3 region: CASSAHWGGTEAFF. In nucleotides, the CDR3 is TGTGCCAGCAGCGCCCACTGGGGCGGAACTGAAGCTTTCTTT. Together with reference TRBV9 and TRBJ1-1, the CDR3 gives the full variable domain: DSGVTQTPKHLITATGQRVTLRCSPRSGDLSVYWYQQSLDQGLQFLIQYYNGEERAKGNILERFSAQQFPDLHSELNLSSLELGDSALYFCASSAHWGGTEAFFGQGTRLTVV.

This clonotype was recorded a few times. This chain connects TRBV20-1 to TRBJ2-1, with 9 bases that match TRBD2. With 4 bases clipped from V and 3 bases from J, the junction kept 7 bases outside the gene matches. CDR1 and CDR2 from the germline V gene are DFQATT and SNEGSKA (reference sequence). The CDR3 totals 15 residues. The CDR3 region has the DNA TGCAGTGCTAAGGTTGGGACTAGCTTCTACAATGAGCAGTTCTTC. This gives the protein CSAKVGTSFYNEQFF.

This clonotype has more than one count but fewer than ten. V gene TRBV12-3 or TRBV12-4 combines with J gene TRBJ2-7, with 11 bases aligning to TRBD1. The CDR3 length is 15 residues. V trimming: 2 bases; J trimming: 1 base; junction bases outside the gene matches: 1. The CDR3 is CASSLWDRGSYEQYF. CDR3 coding DNA: TGTGCCAGCAGTTTATGGGACAGGGGGTCCTACGAGCAGTACTTC.

This sequence joins TRBV3-1 and TRBJ2-4; TRBD1 is a possible D gene (5 bases). Germline CDR1 LGHDT, CDR2 YNNKEL (reference sequence). There are 17 residues in the CDR3. V lost 0 bases and J 2 bases, leaving 14 bases between the germline ends. CDR3 residues: CASSQDQQGSTKNIQYF. The CDR3 DNA reads as TGTGCCAGCAGCCAAGATCAGCAGGGCTCAACCAAAAACATTCAGTACTTC.

The chain joins TRBV4-1 to TRBJ1-6; 7 bases agree with TRBD1. CDR3 length equals 15 residues. J gave up 5 bases and V 2 bases, and 3 bases lay outside the gene matches. Germline V gene sequence: CDR1 MGHRA, CDR2 YSYEKL. In DNA, the CDR3 is TGCGCCAGCAGCCAACCGGGACAGAATAATTCACCCCTCCACTTT. Translation: CASSQPGQNNSPLHF.

V is TRBV20-1 and J is TRBJ2-3, with D tentatively TRBD1 or TRBD2 (5 bases each). The CDR3 spans 16 residues. The germline gives CDR1 DFQATT, CDR2 SNEGSKA (reference sequence). The V gene lost 0 bases and the J gene lost 6 bases, with 19 bases spanning the gap. The CDR3 DNA reads TGCAGTGCTAGAGATCCCGGGACCAGAAGCGTCGATACGCAGTATTTT. Translation: CSARDPGTRSVDTQYF.

This clonotype was counted a few times. The CDR3 region is CASRTGYQPQHF. CDR3 nucleotide sequence: TGTGCCAGCAGGACAGGCTATCAGCCCCAGCATTTT. This chain links TRBV6-1 with TRBJ1-5, with TRBD1 as a possible D gene (6 bases). V dropped 6 bases and J dropped 5 bases, with 8 bases sitting between them. Germline CDR1 reads MNHNS; CDR2 reads SASEGT. This CDR3 region has 12 residues.

As concerns this clonotype: A clone one base away is much larger, so this may be a read error. V gene TRBV6-6 combines with J gene TRBJ2-2; D remains unclear. Germline CDR1 MNHNY, CDR2 SVGAGI (reference sequence). The CDR3 has 14 amino acids. V lost 1 base, J lost 3 bases, and 6 bases lay in between. The CDR3 region is CASSYLGYTGELFF. Written as DNA, the CDR3 is TGTGCCAGCAGTTACTTGGGGTACACCGGGGAGCTGTTTTTT.

V and J are TRBV7-2 and TRBJ2-7; 12 bases match TRBD2. Losses at the gene ends were 2 bases for V and 1 base for J; bases not matched to a gene: 6. This CDR3 has 17 amino acids. Germline values: CDR1 SGHTA, CDR2 FQGNSA. CDR3 bases: TGTGCCAGCAGCTTACCTTACCTAGCGGGAGGGTCCTACGAGCAGTACTTC. Translation: CASSLPYLAGGSYEQYF.

The chain carries TRBV6-2 or TRBV6-3 and TRBJ2-1; D unclear. In germline, CDR1 is MNHEY, CDR2 SVGEGT. The V gene lost 5 bases and the J gene lost 9 bases, with 14 bases spanning the gap. The CDR3 runs to 13 residues. CDR3 protein: CASSDFPGREQFF. The CDR3 DNA reads as TGTGCCAGCAGTGACTTTCCCGGACGTGAGCAGTTCTTC.

The chain has TRBV3-1 and TRBJ2-1; D is possibly TRBD2 (6 bases). The ends were cut back, 2 bases at V and 8 bases at J, with 22 bases in the middle. Germline CDR1 reads LGHDT; CDR2 reads YNNKEL (reference sequence). This CDR3 spans 17 amino acids. CDR3 loop: CASSQFKLSGVYDEQFF. For the CDR3, the DNA is TGTGCCAGCAGCCAATTTAAGCTATCGGGAGTTTATGATGAGCAGTTCTTC.

This clonotype was observed a handful of times. This sequence joins TRBV6-2 or TRBV6-3 and TRBJ2-3, with 7 bases fitting TRBD2. Trimming took 4 bases from V and 2 from J; bases not matched to a gene: 9. The length of the CDR3 is 16 residues. CDR1 and CDR2 (germline): MNHEY, SVGEGT. CDR3 in amino acids: CASSFLAVITTDTQYF. The CDR3 region has the DNA TGTGCCAGCAGTTTCCTAGCGGTAATTACCACAGATACGCAGTATTTT.

This clonotype was seen repeatedly, ten times or more. The chain has TRBV25-1 and TRBJ2-1; TRBD2 might be the D (6 bases). The V end was cut by 2 bases, the J end by 7 bases, with 6 bases between. The CDR3 consists of 12 residues. Germline lookup yields CDR1 MGHDK and CDR2 SYGVNS. CDR3 residues: CASSERENEQFF. CDR3 DNA sequence: TGTGCCAGCAGTGAACGGGAGAATGAGCAGTTCTTC.

A word on this clonotype: One end of the junction fails to match germline, which may point to a read error. The chain combines TRBV15 with TRBJ2-3; TRBD2 is a possible D gene (5 bases). The CDR3 totals 13 residues. CDR1 and CDR2 (germline): LNHNV, YYDKDF (reference sequence). The CDR3 here is CAASRDRGDTQYF. CDR3 nucleotides: TGTGCCGCCAGCAGAGATCGCGGGGATACGCAGTATTTT.

The genes are TRBV7-2 and TRBJ1-6; D unclear. Germline V gene sequence: CDR1 SGHTA, CDR2 FQGNSA. The CDR3 is made up of 15 amino acids. V was clipped by 8 bases and J by 4 bases, with 15 bases between them. CDR3 residues: CASVTRAPYNSPLHF. CDR3 DNA sequence: TGTGCCAGCGTAACTAGGGCGCCTTATAATTCACCCCTCCACTTT.